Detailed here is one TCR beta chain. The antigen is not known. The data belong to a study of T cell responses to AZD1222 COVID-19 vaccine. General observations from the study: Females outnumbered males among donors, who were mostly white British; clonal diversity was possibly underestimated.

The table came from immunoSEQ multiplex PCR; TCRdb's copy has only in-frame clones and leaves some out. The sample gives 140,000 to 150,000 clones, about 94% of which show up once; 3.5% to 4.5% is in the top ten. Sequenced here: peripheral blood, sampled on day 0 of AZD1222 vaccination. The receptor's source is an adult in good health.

DNA for the CDR3: TGTGCCAGCAGTCCTATACTGAGCTCCTACAATGAGCAGTTCTTC. It translates to CASSPILSSYNEQFF. The genes are TRBV2 and TRBJ2-1; D remains unclear. The CDR3 contains 15 residues. Germline lookup yields CDR1 SNHLY and CDR2 FYNNEI. Trimming took 5 bases from V and 0 from J, leaving 11 bases between them.